The sequence of this T cell receptor beta chain was determined in a study of regulatory T cells in long-lasting Graves disease. Time point here: newly diagnosed GD, antithyroid drugs for less than 3 months. PBMC RNA was the source of the TCR library. This CDR3 comprises 14 residues. CDR1 and CDR2 (germline): MDHEN, SYDVKM. V lost 3 bases to trimming and J lost 5 bases, with 13 bases between them. TCR beta libraries were built with iRepertoire HTBI primers and Arm-PCR of CDR3 regions. MiXCR, run by TCRdb on the multiplex PCR reads, gives a single entry per CDR3 protein. In the table there are 390,000 or so distinct CDR3 sequences, about 10% of which are singletons. This clonotype was observed a handful of times. The antigen remains unidentified. The study's findings and limits: Among persistent patients, a larger number of public clonotypes were shared (over 2,500) than among newly diagnosed patients (approximately 970).

The same sample was also used in a study of T cells in Graves' hyperthyroidism and ophthalmopathy. That source adds: The primer set for the first-round RT-PCR of the TCR CDR3 was HTBI. The model forecast ophthalmopathy, anticipating it by a median about 6.5 months before onset.

Sequenced here: peripheral blood mononuclear cells (PBMCs), sampled at new diagnosis, from a patient treated with antithyroid drugs. This TCR was recovered from a woman aged 18-35 years with Graves disease. This chain joins TRBV28 and TRBJ2-5; D may be TRBD1 (6 bases). The CDR3 DNA reads TGTGCCAGCAGTTTTGCACAGGGCATGGAGACCCAGTACTTC. Translated: CASSFAQGMETQYF.